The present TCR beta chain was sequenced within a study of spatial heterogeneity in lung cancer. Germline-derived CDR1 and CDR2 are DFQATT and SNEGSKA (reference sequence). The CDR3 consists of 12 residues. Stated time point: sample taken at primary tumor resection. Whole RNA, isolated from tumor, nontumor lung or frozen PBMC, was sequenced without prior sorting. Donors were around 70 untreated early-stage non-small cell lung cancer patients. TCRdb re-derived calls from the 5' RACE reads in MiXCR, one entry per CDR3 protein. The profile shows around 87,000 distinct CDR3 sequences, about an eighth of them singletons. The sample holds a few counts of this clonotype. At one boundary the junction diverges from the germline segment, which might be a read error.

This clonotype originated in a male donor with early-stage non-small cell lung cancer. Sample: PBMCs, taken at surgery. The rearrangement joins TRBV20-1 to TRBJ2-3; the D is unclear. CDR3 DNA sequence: TGCGGTGCTAGGGCTGACCGAGATACGCAGTATTTT. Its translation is CGARADRDTQYF.